Sequencing of this T cell receptor beta chain was carried out in a study of blood T cell repertoires in COVID-19. Study context: The origin of the acute and convalescent COVID-19 samples was the United States, Italy and Spain. PBMCs, B-cell-depleted T cells, or T cells were the source of the cDNA or gDNA that made up the material.

Original data processing: By means of reference gene primer amplification, nucleated cell counts were estimated. Here immunoSEQ multiplex PCR was the method, and the copy in TCRdb shows in-frame clones only, minus some. Clone size and the V and J calls come from that table; the DNA yielded D and trimming. Of 250,000 or so clones listed, around 81% were seen once; the top ten hold 1.9%. This clone has more than one count but fewer than ten. CDR1 is SNHLY and CDR2 is FYNNEI in the germline V gene. CDR3 length: 15 residues. Trimming pared 3 bases from V and 4 bases from J, leaving 15 bases between. Sequencing used peripheral blood. The genes are TRBV2 and TRBJ1-2; D is possibly TRBD1 (6 bases). The sequence derives from a man younger than 40 who had recovered from COVID-19. CDR3 in DNA: TGTGCCAGCAGTGAGTCCAGGGGCGGTAGCTATGGCTACACCTTC. Translated: CASSESRGGSYGYTF.